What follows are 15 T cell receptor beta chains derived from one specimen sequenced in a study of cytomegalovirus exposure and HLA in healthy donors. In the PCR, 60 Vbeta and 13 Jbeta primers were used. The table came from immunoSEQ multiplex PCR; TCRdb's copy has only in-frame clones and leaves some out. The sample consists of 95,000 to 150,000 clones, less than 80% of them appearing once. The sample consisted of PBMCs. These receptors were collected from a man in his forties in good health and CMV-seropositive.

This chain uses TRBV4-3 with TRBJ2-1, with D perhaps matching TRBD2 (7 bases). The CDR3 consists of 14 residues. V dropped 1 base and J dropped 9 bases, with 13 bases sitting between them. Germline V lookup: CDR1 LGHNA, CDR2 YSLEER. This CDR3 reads CASSQAGGVSEQFF. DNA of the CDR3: TGCGCCAGCAGCCAAGCGGGGGGCGTCAGTGAGCAGTTCTTC.

The CDR3 DNA sequence: TGTGCCAGCAGTTTGTTTAGCGGGAGGGACCAAGAGACCCAGTACTTC. This translates into CASSLFSGRDQETQYF. The chain has TRBV27 and TRBJ2-5; TRBD2 matches at 11 bases. CDR1 is MNHEY, CDR2 SMNVEV, per germline (reference sequence). The CDR3 totals 16 residues. The ends lost 3 bases at V and 0 bases at J; junction bases unmatched: 3.

CDR3 region: CASSLGGLAGARYNEQFF. DNA for the CDR3: TGTGCCAGCAGCTTAGGGGGACTAGCGGGGGCCCGCTACAATGAGCAGTTCTTC. This chain uses TRBV11-2 with TRBJ2-1, with 14 bases lining up with TRBD2. Unmatched junction bases numbered 5, after V lost 1 base and J lost 3 bases. Germline CDR1 and CDR2: SGHAT and FQNNGV. CDR3 length equals 18 residues.

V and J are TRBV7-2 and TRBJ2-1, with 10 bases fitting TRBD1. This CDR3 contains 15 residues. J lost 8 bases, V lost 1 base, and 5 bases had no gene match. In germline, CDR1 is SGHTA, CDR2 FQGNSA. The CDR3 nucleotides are TGTGCCAGCAGCTTAGAGGGACAGGGGATCGATGAGCAGTTCTTC. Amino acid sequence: CASSLEGQGIDEQFF. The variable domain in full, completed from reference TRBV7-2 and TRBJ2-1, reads GAGVSQSPSNKVTEKGKDVELRCDPISGHTALYWYRQSLGQGLEFLIYFQGNSAPDKSGLPSDRFSAERTGGSVSTLTIQRTQQEDSAVYLCASSLEGQGIDEQFFGPGTRLTVL.

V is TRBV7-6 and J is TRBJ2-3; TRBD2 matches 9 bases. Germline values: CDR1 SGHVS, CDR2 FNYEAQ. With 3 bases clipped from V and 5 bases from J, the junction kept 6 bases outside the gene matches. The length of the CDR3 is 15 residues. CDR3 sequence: CASSLREGHRDTQYF. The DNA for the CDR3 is TGTGCCAGCAGCTTGCGGGAGGGCCATAGAGATACGCAGTATTTT.

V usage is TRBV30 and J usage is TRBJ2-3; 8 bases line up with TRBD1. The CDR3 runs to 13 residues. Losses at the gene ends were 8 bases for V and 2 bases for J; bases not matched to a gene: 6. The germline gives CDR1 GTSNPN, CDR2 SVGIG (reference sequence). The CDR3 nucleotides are TGTGCCAGTGGACAGGGATTCACAGATACGCAGTATTTT. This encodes CASGQGFTDTQYF.

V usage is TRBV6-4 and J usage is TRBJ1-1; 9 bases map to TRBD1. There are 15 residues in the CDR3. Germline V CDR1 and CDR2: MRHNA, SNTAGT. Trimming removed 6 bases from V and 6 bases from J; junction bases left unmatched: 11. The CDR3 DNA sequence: TGTGCCAGCAGGGCCGCTGGGACAGGGAATTCTGAAGCTTTCTTT. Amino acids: CASRAAGTGNSEAFF.

The CDR3 sequence: CASSRGQGAGNQPQHF. CDR3 coding DNA: TGTGCCAGCTCACGGGGACAGGGGGCAGGCAATCAGCCCCAGCATTTT. The chain joins TRBV18 to TRBJ1-5, with 12 positions matching TRBD1. V shed 4 bases, J shed 2 bases, and the junction held 3 bases outside the gene matches. The germline CDR1 and CDR2 sequences are KGHSH and LQKENI. The CDR3 runs 16 residues.

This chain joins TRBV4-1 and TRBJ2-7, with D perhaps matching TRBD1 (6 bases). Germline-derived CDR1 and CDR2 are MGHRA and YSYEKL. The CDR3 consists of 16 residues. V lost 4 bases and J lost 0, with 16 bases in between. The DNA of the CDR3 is TGCGCCAGCAGCCCAATAGAAACAGGGTTCTCCTACGAGCAGTACTTC. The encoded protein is CASSPIETGFSYEQYF.

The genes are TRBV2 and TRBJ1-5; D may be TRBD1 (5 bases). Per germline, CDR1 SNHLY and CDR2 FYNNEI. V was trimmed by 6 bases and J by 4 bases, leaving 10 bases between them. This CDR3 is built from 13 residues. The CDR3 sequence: CASRGGNNQPQHF. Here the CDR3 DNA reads TGTGCCAGCAGGGGGGGGAATAATCAGCCCCAGCATTTT.

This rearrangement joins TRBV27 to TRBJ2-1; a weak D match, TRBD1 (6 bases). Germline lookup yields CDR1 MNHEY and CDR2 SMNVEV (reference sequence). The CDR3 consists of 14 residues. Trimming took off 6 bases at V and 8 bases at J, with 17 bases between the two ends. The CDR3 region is CASSKAQGLYEQFF. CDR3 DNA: TGTGCCAGCAGCAAGGCACAGGGTTTGTATGAGCAGTTCTTC.

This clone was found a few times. This CDR3 is CASSLRTGGKGYTF. The CDR3 nucleotides are TGTGCCAGTAGTTTGCGGACAGGGGGAAAAGGCTACACCTTC. The chain is built from TRBV19 and TRBJ1-2; 10 nucleotides line up with TRBD1. Unmatched junction bases numbered 8, after V lost 5 bases and J lost 8 bases. The CDR3 is 14 amino acids. Germline V gene data show CDR1 as LNHDA and CDR2 as SQIVND (reference sequence).

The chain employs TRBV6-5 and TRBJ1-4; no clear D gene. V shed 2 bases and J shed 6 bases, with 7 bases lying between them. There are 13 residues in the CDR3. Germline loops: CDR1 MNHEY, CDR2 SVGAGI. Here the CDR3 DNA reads TGTGCCAGCAGTTACGCCCGGTATGAAAAACTGTTTTTT. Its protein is CASSYARYEKLFF.

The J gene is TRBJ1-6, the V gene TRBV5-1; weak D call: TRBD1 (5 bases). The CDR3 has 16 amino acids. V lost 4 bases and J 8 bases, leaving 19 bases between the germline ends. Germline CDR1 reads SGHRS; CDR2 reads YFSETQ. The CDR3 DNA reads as TGCGCCAGCAGCGTCACCGGGAGGGGAACCGATTCACCCCTCCACTTT. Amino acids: CASSVTGRGTDSPLHF.

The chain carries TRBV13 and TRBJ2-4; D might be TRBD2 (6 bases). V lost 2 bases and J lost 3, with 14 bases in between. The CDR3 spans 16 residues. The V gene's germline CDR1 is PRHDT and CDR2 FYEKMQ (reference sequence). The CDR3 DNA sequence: TGTGCCAGCAGCTTATGGCGGGACCTAAGCAAAAACATTCAGTACTTC. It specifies CASSLWRDLSKNIQYF.